This T cell receptor beta chain derives from a study of blood T cell repertoires in COVID-19. Study summary: The United States, Italy and Spain supplied acute and convalescent COVID-19 samples. T cells, B-cell-depleted T cells, or PBMCs provided the cDNA or gDNA that served as material.

Libraries were prepared by immunoSEQ multiplex PCR; TCRdb keeps only in-frame clonotypes and omits some of them. The data hold around 100,000 clones, with approximately 87% observed a single time. Sequenced input: peripheral blood. The clonotype comes from a human donor in a cohort sampled during active COVID-19.

The CDR3 coding sequence is TGTGCCAGCAGCGATTGGCTTGGTGAAGCTTTCTTT. Translation gives CASSDWLGEAFF. The V call is TRBV9, the J call TRBJ1-1; D ambiguous. There are 12 residues in the CDR3. Trimming shortened V by 3 bases and J by 7 bases, and 10 bases separated the two germline ends. Germline-derived CDR1 and CDR2 are SGDLS and YYNGEE.